This T cell receptor beta chain was sequenced in a study of shared clonotypes between healthy human individuals. Some clones are missing from TCRdb's copy, which holds only in-frame ones; the method was immunoSEQ multiplex PCR. The sample yields 1 million to 1.2 million clones, 60% to 80% seen once. Germline V lookup: CDR1 KGHSH, CDR2 LQKENI. Trimming cost V 2 bases and J 0 bases, with 11 bases left between them. This CDR3 contains 17 residues. The sample was memory CD4+ T cells from PBMCs. Subset described: CD45RA-negative fraction. This chain uses TRBV18 with TRBJ2-6, with D uncertain. The TCR originated in a man aged 18 to 29 in good health. Some clones in this sample may be carry-over from other donors' samples. The CDR3 reads CASSPVVQTSGANVLTF. In DNA form, the CDR3 reads TGTGCCAGCTCACCAGTGGTTCAAACCTCTGGGGCCAACGTCCTGACTTTC.